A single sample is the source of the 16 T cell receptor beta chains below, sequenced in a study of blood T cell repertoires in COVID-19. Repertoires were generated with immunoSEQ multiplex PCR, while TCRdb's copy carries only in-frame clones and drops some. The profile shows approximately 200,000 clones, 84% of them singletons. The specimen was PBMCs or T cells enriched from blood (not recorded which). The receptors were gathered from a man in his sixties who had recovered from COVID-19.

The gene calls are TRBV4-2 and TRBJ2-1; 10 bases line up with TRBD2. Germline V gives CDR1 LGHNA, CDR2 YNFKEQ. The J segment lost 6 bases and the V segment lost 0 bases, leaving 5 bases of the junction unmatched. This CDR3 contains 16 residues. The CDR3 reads CASSQEGSGGINEQFF. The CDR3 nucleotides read TGTGCCAGCAGCCAAGAAGGTAGCGGGGGGATCAATGAGCAGTTCTTC.

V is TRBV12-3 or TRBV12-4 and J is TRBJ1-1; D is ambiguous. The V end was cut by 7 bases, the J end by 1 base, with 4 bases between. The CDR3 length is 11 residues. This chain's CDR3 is CASTWNTEAFF. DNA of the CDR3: TGTGCCAGCACCTGGAACACTGAAGCTTTCTTT.

CDR3 loop: CASSLSTETQYF. The CDR3 nucleotides are TGCGCCAGCAGCTTGAGCACAGAGACCCAGTACTTC. The chain couples TRBV5-1 to TRBJ2-5; D is ambiguous. The CDR3 loop spans 12 amino acids. Germline CDR1 reads SGHRS; CDR2 reads YFSETQ. Trimming left V 1 base short and J 4 bases short, with 5 bases between.

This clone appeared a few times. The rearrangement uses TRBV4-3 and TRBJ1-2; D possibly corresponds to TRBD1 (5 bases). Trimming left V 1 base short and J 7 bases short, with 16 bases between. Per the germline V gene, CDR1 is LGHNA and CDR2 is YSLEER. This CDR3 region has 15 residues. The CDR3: CASSQGGGTLGGYTF. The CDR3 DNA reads TGCGCCAGCAGCCAAGGGGGGGGGACGTTGGGTGGCTACACCTTC.

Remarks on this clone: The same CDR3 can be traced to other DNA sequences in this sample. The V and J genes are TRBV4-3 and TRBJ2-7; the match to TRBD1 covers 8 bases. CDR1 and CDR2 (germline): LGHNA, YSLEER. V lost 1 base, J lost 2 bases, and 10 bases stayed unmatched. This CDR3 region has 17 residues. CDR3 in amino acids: CASSQVAYGTGTYEQYF. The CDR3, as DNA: TGCGCCAGCAGCCAAGTAGCCTACGGGACAGGAACCTACGAGCAGTACTTC.

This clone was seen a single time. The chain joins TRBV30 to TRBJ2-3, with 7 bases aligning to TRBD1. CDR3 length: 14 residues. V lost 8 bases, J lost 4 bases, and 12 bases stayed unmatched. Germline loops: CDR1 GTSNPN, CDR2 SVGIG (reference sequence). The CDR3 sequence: CATNLQGIADTQYF. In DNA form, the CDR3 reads TGTGCCACAAACCTACAGGGGATCGCAGATACGCAGTATTTT.

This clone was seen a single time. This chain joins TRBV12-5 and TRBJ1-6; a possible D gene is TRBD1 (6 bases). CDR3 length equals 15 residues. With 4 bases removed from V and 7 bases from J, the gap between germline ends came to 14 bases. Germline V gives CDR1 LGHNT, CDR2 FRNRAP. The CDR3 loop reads CASGSTQGQNSPLHF. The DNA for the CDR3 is TGTGCTAGTGGTTCCACTCAGGGGCAGAATTCACCCCTCCACTTT. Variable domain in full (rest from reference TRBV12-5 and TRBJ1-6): DARVTQTPRHKVTEMGQEVTMRCQPILGHNTVFWYRQTMMQGLELLAYFRNRAPLDDSGMPKDRFSAEMPDATLATLKIQPSEPRDSAVYFCASGSTQGQNSPLHFGNGTRLTVT.

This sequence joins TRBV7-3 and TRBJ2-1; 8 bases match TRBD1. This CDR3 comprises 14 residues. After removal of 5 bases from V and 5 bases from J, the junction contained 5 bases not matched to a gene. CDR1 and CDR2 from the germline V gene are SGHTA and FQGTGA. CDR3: CASSRTGSDNEQFF. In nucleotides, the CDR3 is TGTGCCAGCAGCAGGACAGGGAGCGACAATGAGCAGTTCTTC.

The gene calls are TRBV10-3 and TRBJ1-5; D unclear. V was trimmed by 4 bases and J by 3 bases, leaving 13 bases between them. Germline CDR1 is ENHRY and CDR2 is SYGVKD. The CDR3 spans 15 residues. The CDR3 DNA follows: TGTGCCATCAGTGTATCGGGGAACCACAATCAGCCCCAGCATTTT. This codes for CAISVSGNHNQPQHF.

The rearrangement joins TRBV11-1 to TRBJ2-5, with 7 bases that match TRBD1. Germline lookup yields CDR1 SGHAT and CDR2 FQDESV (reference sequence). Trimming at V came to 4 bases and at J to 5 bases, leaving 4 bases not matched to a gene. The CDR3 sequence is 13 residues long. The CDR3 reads CASSSDRTETQYF. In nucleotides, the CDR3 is TGTGCCAGCAGCTCGGACAGGACGGAGACCCAGTACTTC.

CDR3 residues: CASSQEGPVFF. As DNA, the CDR3 is TGTGCCAGCAGCCAAGAGGGGCCCGTTTTCTTT. The rearrangement links TRBV3-1 (or the pseudogene TRBV3-2) to TRBJ1-1, with D perhaps matching TRBD1 (5 bases). This CDR3 is 11 amino acids long. Germline V gene data show CDR1 as LGHDT and CDR2 as YNNKEL (reference sequence). V dropped 0 bases and J dropped 13 bases, with 9 bases sitting between them.

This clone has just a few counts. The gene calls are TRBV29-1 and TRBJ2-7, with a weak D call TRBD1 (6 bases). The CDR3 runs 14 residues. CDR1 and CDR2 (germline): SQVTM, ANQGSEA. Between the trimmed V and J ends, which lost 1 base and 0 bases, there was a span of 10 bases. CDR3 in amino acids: CSVEGGHTSYEQYF. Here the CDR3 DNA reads TGCAGCGTTGAAGGGGGACATACCTCCTACGAGCAGTACTTC.

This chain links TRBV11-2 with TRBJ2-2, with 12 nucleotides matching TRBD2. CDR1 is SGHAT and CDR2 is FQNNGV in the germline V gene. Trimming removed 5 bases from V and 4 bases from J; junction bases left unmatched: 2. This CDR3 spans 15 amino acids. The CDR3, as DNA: TGTGCCAGCAGCCCGGGACTAGCGGGCACCGGGGAGCTGTTTTTT. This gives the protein CASSPGLAGTGELFF.

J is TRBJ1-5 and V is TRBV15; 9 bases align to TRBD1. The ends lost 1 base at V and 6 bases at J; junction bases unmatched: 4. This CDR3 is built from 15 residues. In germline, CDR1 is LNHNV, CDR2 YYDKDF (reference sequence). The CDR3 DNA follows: TGTGCCACCAGCAGAGTCGGGACAGGGAGTCAGCCCCAGCATTTT. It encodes CATSRVGTGSQPQHF. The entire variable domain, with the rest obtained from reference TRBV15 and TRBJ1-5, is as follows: DAMVIQNPRYQVTQFGKPVTLSCSQTLNHNVMYWYQQKSSQAPKLLFHYYDKDFNNEADTPDNFQSRRPNTSFCFLDIRSPGLGDTAMYLCATSRVGTGSQPQHFGDGTRLSIL.

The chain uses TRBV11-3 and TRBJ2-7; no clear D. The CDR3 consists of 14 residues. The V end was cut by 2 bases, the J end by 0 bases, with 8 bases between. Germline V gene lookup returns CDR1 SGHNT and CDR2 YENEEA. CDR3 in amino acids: CASSLTASSYEQYF. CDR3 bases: TGTGCCAGCAGCTTAACAGCCAGCTCCTACGAGCAGTACTTC.

The CDR3: CASSEDRSNSGANVLTF. CDR3 DNA: TGTGCCAGCAGTGAGGACAGAAGTAACTCTGGGGCCAACGTCCTGACTTTC. This rearrangement joins TRBV6-1 to TRBJ2-6; D is perhaps TRBD1 (6 bases). Trimming took 3 bases from V and 0 from J, leaving 12 bases between them. The CDR3 consists of 17 residues. Germline loops: CDR1 MNHNS, CDR2 SASEGT.